This is a list of T cell receptor beta chains from one sample in a study of spatial heterogeneity in lung cancer. Via MiXCR, TCRdb re-called the 5' RACE reads, giving one row per CDR3 protein. The table lists 11,000 to 15,000 distinct CDR3 sequences, around 5% of them singletons. Material: lung tumor tissue, obtained at surgery. Receptors were obtained from a female donor with early-stage non-small cell lung cancer. CDR3s include the opening cysteine and the closing phenylalanine or tryptophan. A D gene is named only where the DNA matches it firmly. Expanded clones get a size class; other rows say once, few or many, or leave the size out.

TRBJ1-2 TRBV12-3/TRBV12-4 many - CASSRDLGYGYTF TGTGCCAGCAGTCGGGATTTGGGCTATGGCTACACCTTC
TRBJ2-7 TRBV7-6 many TRBD1 CASSRPGQGAEQYF TGTGCCAGCAGCAGACCGGGACAGGGGGCCGAGCAGTACTTC
TRBJ2-1 TRBV4-3 many TRBD2 CASSQASGGYNEQFF TGCGCCAGCAGCCAAGCCAGCGGGGGCTACAATGAGCAGTTCTTC
TRBJ1-1 TRBV5-1 many - CASSLGSAHGNTEAFF TGCGCCAGCAGCTTGGGGTCAGCCCATGGGAACACTGAAGCTTTCTTT
TRBJ1-4 TRBV6-5 medium-sized - CASRFSGLGVSANEKLFF TGTGCCAGCAGGTTTTCGGGCTTAGGAGTCTCAGCTAATGAAAAACTGTTTTTT
TRBJ1-6 TRBV6-5 medium-sized - CASSYGNSLSGYNSPLHF TGTGCCAGCAGTTACGGAAACAGCCTAAGCGGGTATAATTCACCCCTCCACTTT
TRBJ1-2 TRBV6-2/TRBV6-3 - - CASSPPRQWGYTF TGTGCCAGCAGCCCCCCTAGACAGTGGGGCTACACCTTC
TRBJ2-5 TRBV5-4 medium-sized - CASSLGPRGAQETQYF TGTGCCAGCAGCTTGGGGCCCCGGGGGGCCCAAGAGACCCAGTACTTC
TRBJ2-7 TRBV20-1 many - CSANSPGQKYEQYF TGCAGTGCCAACAGTCCGGGACAAAAATACGAGCAGTACTTC
TRBJ2-2 TRBV7-2 many - CASSLEPSGRGAVGELFF TGTGCCAGCAGCTTAGAGCCATCCGGACGGGGGGCGGTCGGGGAGCTGTTTTTT
TRBJ1-2 TRBV3-1 many TRBD1 CASSPWDRSTVGYTF TGTGCCAGCAGCCCCTGGGACAGGAGCACCGTCGGCTACACCTTC
TRBJ2-3 TRBV12-3/TRBV12-4 many TRBD2 CASTQRGGTDTQYF TGTGCCAGCACACAGCGGGGGGGCACAGATACGCAGTATTTT
TRBJ1-6 TRBV7-2 many TRBD1 CASRGTASFSPLHF TGTGCCAGCCGAGGGACAGCGAGTTTTTCACCCCTCCACTTT
TRBJ2-5 TRBV5-1 many - CASSLWTTQETQYF TGCGCCAGCAGCTTGTGGACAACCCAAGAGACCCAGTACTTC
TRBJ1-1 TRBV15 many TRBD1 CATSRDWKGQPLGPLNTEAFF TGTGCCACCAGCAGAGATTGGAAGGGACAGCCTCTCGGTCCCTTGAACACTGAAGCTTTCTTT
TRBJ2-7 TRBV7-2 many TRBD1 CASTRTGSGSYEQYF TGTGCCAGCACCCGGACAGGGTCCGGCTCCTACGAGCAGTACTTC
TRBJ1-1 TRBV3-1 many - CASSQVLGKDTEAFF TGTGCCAGCAGCCAAGTATTAGGGAAGGACACTGAAGCTTTCTTT
TRBJ2-1 TRBV5-4 many TRBD1 CASSPFRRDRVFREQFF TGTGCCAGCAGCCCTTTTAGGCGGGACAGGGTCTTCAGGGAGCAGTTCTTC
TRBJ2-5 TRBV12-3/TRBV12-4 many TRBD2 CASSWEASGGPATQYF TGTGCCAGCAGTTGGGAAGCCAGCGGGGGGCCCGCGACCCAGTACTTC
TRBJ1-2 TRBV2 many - CASSYMRGGYTF TGTGCCAGCAGTTACATGAGGGGTGGCTACACCTTC
TRBJ1-1 TRBV12-3/TRBV12-4 many - CASSRRDGTEAFF TGTGCCAGCAGTAGAAGGGACGGCACTGAAGCTTTCTTT
TRBJ1-4 TRBV20-1 many - CSARISGVGGEKLFF TGCAGTGCTAGGATTTCGGGTGTGGGCGGTGAAAAACTGTTTTTT
TRBJ1-2 TRBV10-3 many - CAISEQQGTYGYTF TGTGCCATCAGTGAGCAACAGGGTACCTATGGCTACACCTTC